The rows below give T cell receptor beta chains drawn from one sample of a study of blood T cells in healthy people across ages. TCRdb independently ran MiXCR on the 5' RACE reads; one entry per CDR3 protein. The table lists almost 550,000 distinct CDR3 sequences, 24% of them singletons, with around 10% in the top ten. This sample was also put to use in a study of T cells of mothers and their children.

The sequenced sample was blood. The receptors were gathered from a boy between 10 and 17 years old in good health. The CDR3 runs from the conserved cysteine through the conserved F or W. Each record gives: D gene, V gene, J gene, clone size, CDR3 protein, CDR3 DNA. D genes are given only for firm matches. Clone size is given for some rows only: seen once, a few or many times, or a class if the clone is expanded.

.	TRBV7-2	TRBJ2-2	.	CASSPVGGATGELFF	TGTGCCAGCAGCCCCGTGGGGGGGGCCACCGGGGAGCTGTTTTTT
.	TRBV7-9	TRBJ1-1	few	CASSIQGGTEAFF	TGTGCCAGCAGCATCCAGGGAGGCACTGAAGCTTTCTTT
.	TRBV5-1	TRBJ2-3	.	CASSSASDTQYF	TGCGCCAGCAGCTCCGCCTCAGATACGCAGTATTTT
TRBD2	TRBV7-3	TRBJ2-3	once	CASSPSGPGTQYF	TGTGCCAGCAGCCCTAGCGGGCCCGGTACGCAGTATTTT
.	TRBV20-1	TRBJ2-1	few	CSAIGTGIYNEQFF	TGCAGTGCTATCGGGACGGGAATTTACAATGAGCAGTTCTTC
TRBD2	TRBV20-1	TRBJ2-3	.	CSALGEGLTDTQCF	TGCAGTGCTCTTGGGGAGGGCCTCACAGATACGCAGTGTTTT
.	TRBV6-2/TRBV6-3	TRBJ2-7	few	CASSYTGAQDRAFSYEQYF	TGTGCCAGCAGTTACACGGGGGCGCAAGATCGGGCTTTCTCCTACGAGCAGTACTTC
.	TRBV6-2/TRBV6-3	TRBJ2-7	few	CASSHYHGYEQYF	TGTGCCAGCAGTCACTACCATGGGTACGAGCAGTACTTC
.	TRBV4-1	TRBJ2-1	.	CASSADVFSYNEQFF	TGCGCCAGCAGCGCGGACGTTTTCTCCTACAATGAGCAGTTCTTC
.	TRBV28	TRBJ1-5	few	CASGRGYSNQPQHF	TGTGCCAGCGGAAGGGGGTATAGCAATCAGCCCCAGCATTTT
.	TRBV29-1	TRBJ1-2	.	CSVVLTEPYGYTF	TGCAGCGTTGTCCTGACGGAGCCCTATGGCTACACCTTC
TRBD1	TRBV29-1	TRBJ2-1	many	CSVEESGRGFYNEQFF	TGCAGCGTTGAAGAGTCCGGCAGGGGGTTCTACAATGAGCAGTTCTTC
.	TRBV24-1	TRBJ2-5	.	CATSDPIVNQETQYF	TGTGCCACCAGTGACCCCATAGTCAACCAAGAGACCCAGTACTTC
.	TRBV7-9	TRBJ1-6	few	CASSSGGSPLHF	TGTGCCAGCAGCTCAGGCGGTTCACCCCTCCACTTT
.	TRBV6-5	TRBJ2-7	.	CASSYLSSYEQYF	TGTGCCAGCAGTTACCTTAGCTCCTACGAGCAGTACTTC
TRBD1	TRBV7-2	TRBJ2-5	.	CASSPRQGDETQYF	TGTGCCAGCAGCCCCCGACAGGGGGATGAGACCCAGTACTTC
.	TRBV24-1	TRBJ2-1	.	CATSDPGPRGNEQFF	TGTGCCACCAGTGACCCGGGACCCCGGGGCAATGAGCAGTTCTTC
.	TRBV5-1	TRBJ2-6	once	CASSSGDGANVLTF	TGCGCCAGCAGCTCGGGGGATGGGGCCAACGTCCTGACTTTC
.	TRBV12-3/TRBV12-4	TRBJ1-4	.	CASSPVGTEGNEKLFF	TGTGCCAGCAGCCCAGTAGGGACGGAGGGTAATGAAAAACTGTTTTTT
.	TRBV12-3/TRBV12-4	TRBJ2-3	few	CASRLGWGNTDTQYF	TGTGCCAGCAGGTTAGGTTGGGGGAACACAGATACGCAGTATTTT
TRBD2	TRBV6-6	TRBJ2-5	.	CASSPLAGSGTQYF	TGTGCCAGCAGTCCCTTAGCGGGGTCGGGGACCCAGTACTTC
.	TRBV29-1	TRBJ2-7	few	CSAHLGGLGGEQYF	TGCAGCGCCCACCTGGGAGGTCTGGGAGGCGAGCAGTACTTC
.	TRBV23-1	TRBJ2-5	few	CASSVTWETQYF	TGCGCCAGCAGTGTAACGTGGGAGACCCAGTACTTC
TRBD1	TRBV27	TRBJ2-5	.	CASSITGGGIQYF	TGTGCCAGCAGTATTACAGGGGGAGGAATCCAGTACTTC
.	TRBV28	TRBJ2-7	.	CASSFETYEQYF	TGTGCCAGCAGTTTTGAAACCTACGAGCAGTACTTC
.	TRBV25-1	TRBJ2-1	.	CASSESKIGFYNEQFF	TGTGCCAGCAGTGAATCGAAGATCGGGTTCTACAATGAGCAGTTCTTC
.	TRBV27	TRBJ2-5	few	CASSLSDGQETQYF	TGTGCCAGCAGTTTATCGGACGGCCAAGAGACCCAGTACTTC
.	TRBV3-1	TRBJ2-5	few	CASSHRDEQPYQETQYF	TGTGCCAGCAGCCATAGGGACGAGCAGCCGTACCAAGAGACCCAGTACTTC
.	TRBV27	TRBJ2-3	once	CASSLSVIFTDTQYF	TGTGCCAGCAGTTTATCGGTCATTTTCACAGATACGCAGTATTTT
.	TRBV6-2/TRBV6-3	TRBJ2-7	.	CASSSWGRNYEQYF	TGTGCCAGCAGTTCGTGGGGACGTAACTACGAGCAGTACTTC
.	TRBV12-3/TRBV12-4	TRBJ1-3	.	CASSRTASSGNTIYF	TGTGCCAGCAGCCGGACCGCGAGCTCTGGAAACACCATATATTTT
.	TRBV9	TRBJ2-1	.	CASSRELNNEQFF	TGTGCCAGCAGTCGGGAGTTGAACAATGAGCAGTTCTTC
TRBD1	TRBV2	TRBJ2-1	.	CASSGTGTGGGNEQFF	TGTGCCAGCAGTGGGACCGGGACAGGGGGCGGGAATGAGCAGTTCTTC
TRBD2	TRBV11-1	TRBJ2-1	once	CASSGEGLAFDEQFF	TGTGCCAGCAGCGGGGAGGGACTAGCGTTCGATGAGCAGTTCTTC
.	TRBV27	TRBJ2-1	few	CASSQDYSTSSYNEQFF	TGTGCCAGCAGTCAGGACTACTCCACGAGCTCCTACAATGAGCAGTTCTTC
.	TRBV20-1	TRBJ2-7	.	CSADTGTDEQYF	TGCAGTGCTGATACAGGGACCGACGAGCAGTACTTC
TRBD1	TRBV29-1	TRBJ1-2	.	CSTGQGAGDGYTF	TGCAGCACAGGACAGGGGGCCGGGGATGGCTACACCTTC
.	TRBV7-2	TRBJ2-1	few	CASSPGPTPTIYNEQFF	TGTGCCAGCAGCCCCGGACCCACTCCGACAATATATAATGAGCAGTTCTTC
TRBD1	TRBV6-2/TRBV6-3	TRBJ1-5	few	CASRTTGGIQPQHF	TGTGCCAGCAGAACGACAGGGGGTATTCAGCCCCAGCATTTT
.	TRBV7-2	TRBJ2-5	once	CASSLIQGLETQYF	TGTGCCAGCAGCTTGATCCAGGGGTTGGAGACCCAGTACTTC
.	TRBV4-1	TRBJ2-2	few	CASSQYLAGATGELFF	TGCGCCAGCAGCCAATATCTGGCAGGGGCGACCGGGGAGCTGTTTTTT
TRBD2	TRBV7-9	TRBJ2-3	.	CASSPMTSGTADTQYF	TGTGCCAGCAGCCCGATGACTAGCGGGACCGCGGATACGCAGTATTTT
.	TRBV7-9	TRBJ2-1	.	CASSPPIGNEQFF	TGTGCCAGCAGCCCCCCCATCGGCAATGAGCAGTTCTTC
TRBD1	TRBV28	TRBJ1-2	.	CASSFQGGYGYTF	TGTGCCAGCAGTTTTCAGGGGGGCTATGGCTACACCTTC